This TCR beta chain was obtained from a study of blood T cell repertoires in COVID-19. Study at large: COVID-19 samples, acute and convalescent, were from the United States, Italy and Spain. In each case, the material was cDNA or gDNA derived from T cells, B-cell-depleted T cells, or PBMCs.

CDR1 and CDR2 from the germline V gene are SNHLY and FYNNEI. This CDR3 contains 13 residues. The V and J ends lost 5 bases and 9 bases respectively, with 14 bases between them. Original processing notes: Estimates of nucleated cell counts were drawn from the amplification of reference gene primers. Clones were read by immunoSEQ multiplex PCR, and TCRdb kept only the in-frame ones, dropping some. That table gives V, J and clone size, and the DNA gave D and trimming. Among roughly 200,000 clones listed, roughly 81% were seen once. Seattle's cohort entered during active infection and was followed longitudinally.

The chain joins TRBV2 to TRBJ2-1; tentatively, D is TRBD1 (6 bases). Sequenced material: peripheral blood. The clonotype was recovered from a woman aged 80 or over with COVID-19, enrolled during active disease. The CDR3 nucleotides read TGTGCCAGCAGTATATCAGGGGCAGGTGAGCAGTTCTTC. Translating gives CASSISGAGEQFF.